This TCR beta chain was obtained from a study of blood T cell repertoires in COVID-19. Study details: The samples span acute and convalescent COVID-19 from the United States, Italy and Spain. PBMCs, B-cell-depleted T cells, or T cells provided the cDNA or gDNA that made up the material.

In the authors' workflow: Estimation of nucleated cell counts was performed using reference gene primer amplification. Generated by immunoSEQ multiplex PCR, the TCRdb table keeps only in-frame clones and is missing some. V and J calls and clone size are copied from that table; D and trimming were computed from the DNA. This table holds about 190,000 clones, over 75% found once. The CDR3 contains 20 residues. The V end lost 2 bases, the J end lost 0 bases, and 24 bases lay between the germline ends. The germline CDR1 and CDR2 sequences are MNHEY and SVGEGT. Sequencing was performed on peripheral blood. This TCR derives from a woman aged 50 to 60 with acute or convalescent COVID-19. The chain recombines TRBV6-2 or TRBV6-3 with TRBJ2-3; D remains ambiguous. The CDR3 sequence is CASSYRLDVGRSSSTDTQYF. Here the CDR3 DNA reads TGTGCCAGCAGTTACCGACTGGATGTCGGCCGTTCATCTAGCACAGATACGCAGTATTTT.